The 10 T cell receptor beta chains given below trace back to one sample, sequenced in a study of blood T cell repertoires in COVID-19. Sequencing was performed with immunoSEQ multiplex PCR; in TCRdb, only in-frame clones are kept and a portion is missing. The data show hundreds of thousands of clones, 87% seen once. The source material was peripheral blood. All receptors derive from a woman in her forties or fifties who had recovered from COVID-19.

The chain employs TRBV5-6 and TRBJ1-1; a weak D match, TRBD1 (5 bases). The germline gives CDR1 SGHDT, CDR2 YYEEEE. The CDR3 contains 12 residues. Between the trimmed V and J ends, which lost 4 bases and 10 bases, there was a span of 14 bases. CDR3 sequence reads: CASSRQSSGAFF. CDR3 DNA sequence: TGTGCCAGCAGCCGACAGAGCTCCGGAGCTTTCTTT.

The V and J genes are TRBV12-5 and TRBJ2-1, with 9 positions matching TRBD2. Trimming cost V 6 bases and J 7 bases; bases outside gene matches: 16. The CDR3 contains 17 residues. Per the germline V gene, CDR1 is LGHNT and CDR2 is FRNRAP. The CDR3 DNA sequence: TGTGCTAGTGGCCCCACCTCTCAGCGGGAGGTCGTGAATGAGCAGTTCTTC. It encodes CASGPTSQREVVNEQFF.

V and J are TRBV6-5 and TRBJ1-1, with D possibly being TRBD1 (6 bases). This CDR3 region has 15 residues. Germline-derived CDR1 and CDR2 are MNHEY and SVGAGI. The V gene lost 6 bases and the J gene lost 1 base, with 15 bases spanning the gap. The CDR3 DNA is TGTGCCAGCAGACGACAGGTGGAACCGAACACTGAAGCTTTCTTT. Residues: CASRRQVEPNTEAFF.

V gene TRBV4-3 combines with J gene TRBJ2-1; possible D gene TRBD1, 5 bases. The V gene lost 5 bases and the J gene lost 6 bases, with 20 bases spanning the gap. Germline CDR1 LGHNA, CDR2 YSLEER. This CDR3 has 16 amino acids. CDR3 region: CASSSSQAQSINEQFF. The DNA for the CDR3 is TGCGCCAGCAGCTCCTCACAGGCGCAGTCCATCAATGAGCAGTTCTTC.

This clone showed up just once. The chain is built from TRBV6-5 and TRBJ1-1; TRBD1 might be the D (6 bases). CDR1 is MNHEY and CDR2 is SVGAGI in the germline V gene. The CDR3 totals 13 residues. Trimming removed 6 bases at V and 7 bases at J, with 15 bases between. CDR3 bases: TGTGCCAGCAGCCTCACAGGGTTGGGTGAAGCTTTCTTT. Protein product: CASSLTGLGEAFF.

The gene calls are TRBV10-3 and TRBJ1-2; 7 nucleotides agree with TRBD1. Germline V CDR1 and CDR2: ENHRY, SYGVKD. The CDR3 length is 12 residues. The J segment lost 0 bases and the V segment lost 11 bases, leaving 3 bases of the junction unmatched. The CDR3 sequence: CASQGSNYGYTF. For the CDR3, the DNA is TGTGCCTCACAGGGGTCTAACTATGGCTACACCTTC.

In its sample, this clone was seen once. CDR3 sequence (DNA): TGTGCCAGCAGACGGAACAGGGGATCAGGGTACGATGAAGCTTTCTTT. It yields the protein CASRRNRGSGYDEAFF. This rearrangement joins TRBV5-8 to TRBJ1-1; 7 bases match TRBD1. CDR1 SGHTS and CDR2 YDEGEE come from the germline V gene. Trimming removed 5 bases from V and 7 bases from J; junction bases left unmatched: 17. The CDR3 runs 16 residues. The variable domain in full, completed from reference TRBV5-8 and TRBJ1-1, reads EAGVTQSPTHLIKTRGQQATLRCSPISGHTSVYWYQQALGLGLQFLLWYDEGEERNRGNFPPRFSGRQFPNYSSELNVNALELEDSALYLCASRRNRGSGYDEAFFGQGTRLTVV.

V usage is TRBV2 and J usage is TRBJ2-5, with D unresolved. Trimming removed 7 bases at V and 5 bases at J, with 11 bases between. CDR1 and CDR2 from the germline V gene are SNHLY and FYNNEI. The CDR3 length is 12 residues. The CDR3 loop reads CASKDSGETQYF. The DNA of the CDR3 is TGTGCCAGCAAAGACTCCGGCGAGACCCAGTACTTC.

The rearrangement links TRBV4-3 to TRBJ2-1; D gene unclear. Germline values: CDR1 LGHNA, CDR2 YSLEER. The V end lost 1 base, the J end lost 5 bases, and 9 bases lay between the germline ends. The CDR3 runs to 14 residues. CDR3 protein: CASSQGAQNNEQFF. The CDR3 DNA reads TGCGCCAGCAGCCAAGGGGCCCAGAACAATGAGCAGTTCTTC.

The gene calls are TRBV10-3 and TRBJ2-7; TRBD2 is a possible D gene (5 bases). Between the trimmed V and J ends, which lost 1 base and 2 bases, there was a span of 12 bases. The CDR3 contains 15 residues. Germline V gene lookup returns CDR1 ENHRY and CDR2 SYGVKD. CDR3 region: CAISEYQGSAYEQYF. Written as DNA, the CDR3 is TGTGCCATCAGTGAGTATCAAGGGAGTGCCTACGAGCAGTACTTC.